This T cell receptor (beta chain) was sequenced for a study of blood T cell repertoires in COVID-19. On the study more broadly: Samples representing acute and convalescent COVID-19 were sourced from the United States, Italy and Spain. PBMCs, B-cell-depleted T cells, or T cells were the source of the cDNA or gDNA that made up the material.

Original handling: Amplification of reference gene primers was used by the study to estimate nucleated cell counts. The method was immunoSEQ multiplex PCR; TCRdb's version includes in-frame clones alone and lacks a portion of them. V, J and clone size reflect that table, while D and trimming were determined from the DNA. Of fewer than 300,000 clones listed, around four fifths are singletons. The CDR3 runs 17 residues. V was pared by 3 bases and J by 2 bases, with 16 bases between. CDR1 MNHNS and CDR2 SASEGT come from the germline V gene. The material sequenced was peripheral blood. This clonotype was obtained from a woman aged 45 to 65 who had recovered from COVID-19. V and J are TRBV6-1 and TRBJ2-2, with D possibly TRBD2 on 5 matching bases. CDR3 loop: CASSDGGQSLNTGELFF. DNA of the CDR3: TGTGCCAGCAGTGATGGCGGGCAGTCCCTCAACACCGGGGAGCTGTTTTTT.